The 15 T cell receptor beta chains listed next were all sequenced from one sample in a study of blood T cell repertoires in COVID-19. TCRdb's copy holds only in-frame clones and misses some; the assay was immunoSEQ multiplex PCR. This sample yields 53,000 or so clones, of which about 76% are seen a single time; approximately 24% belongs to the top ten. Sequenced input: peripheral blood. Receptor source: a middle-aged man with active or convalescent COVID-19.

The genes are TRBV9 and TRBJ1-6; TRBD1 matches 8 bases. The CDR3 loop spans 13 amino acids. Germline CDR1 SGDLS, CDR2 YYNGEE. The V and J ends lost 7 bases and 9 bases, in that order; junction bases with no gene match: 6. As DNA, the CDR3 is TGTGCCAGCGCCGGACAGGGACGTTCACCCCTCCACTTT. It is translated as CASAGQGRSPLHF.

This chain links TRBV7-2 with TRBJ2-1; TRBD1 matches at 7 bases. Germline V gene lookup returns CDR1 SGHTA and CDR2 FQGNSA. The junction had 11 bases not matched to a gene; V was cut back by 0 bases and J by 9 bases. The CDR3 is 16 amino acids. The CDR3 loop reads CASSLAGTAEGVEQFF. Here the CDR3 DNA reads TGTGCCAGCAGCTTAGCTGGGACAGCTGAGGGAGTTGAGCAGTTCTTC. Full variable domain (remainder filled in from reference TRBV7-2 and TRBJ2-1): GAGVSQSPSNKVTEKGKDVELRCDPISGHTALYWYRQSLGQGLEFLIYFQGNSAPDKSGLPSDRFSAERTGGSVSTLTIQRTQQEDSAVYLCASSLAGTAEGVEQFFGPGTRLTVL.

This clone was seen a few times. The rearrangement joins TRBV6-6 to TRBJ2-7, with 8 bases lining up with TRBD1. The CDR3 is 15 residues long. V was pared by 0 bases and J by 6 bases, with 7 bases of the junction left unmatched. CDR1 MNHNY and CDR2 SVGAGI come from the germline V gene (reference sequence). In DNA form, the CDR3 reads TGTGCCAGCAGTTACTCGGGTGACAGGGGAAGCGAGCAGTACTTC. It encodes CASSYSGDRGSEQYF.

The CDR3 nucleotides are TGTGCCAGTAGTGGGGACACCCCGAGCACCGGGGAGCTGTTTTTT. Translated: CASSGDTPSTGELFF. The chain is built from TRBV19 and TRBJ2-2; possible D gene TRBD1, 6 bases. This CDR3 has 15 residues. From germline, CDR1 is LNHDA and CDR2 SQIVND (reference sequence). V lost 5 bases and J lost 4, with 14 bases in between. Complete variable domain (other parts from reference TRBV19 and TRBJ2-2): DGGITQSPKYLFRKEGQNVTLSCEQNLNHDAMYWYRQDPGQGLRLIYYSQIVNDFQKGDIAEGYSVSREKKESFPLTVTSAQKNPTAFYLCASSGDTPSTGELFFGEGSRLTVL.

The chain has TRBV19 and TRBJ2-2; maybe TRBD2 (5 bases). CDR3 length equals 16 residues. Germline-derived CDR1 and CDR2 are LNHDA and SQIVND (reference sequence). Trimming removed 9 bases from V and 3 bases from J, with 20 bases in between. CDR3 coding DNA: TGTGCCAGCCGGTCCTCCAGAGGGCCCGACACCGGGGAGCTGTTTTTT. Protein product: CASRSSRGPDTGELFF.

This chain uses TRBV10-3 with TRBJ1-1, with TRBD1 identical over 8 bases. The CDR3 sequence is 17 residues long. V lost 0 bases and J lost 1; bases outside the gene matches: 7. Per the germline V gene, CDR1 is ENHRY and CDR2 is SYGVKD. The CDR3 loop reads CAISESAGGMRNTEAFF. The CDR3 nucleotides read TGTGCCATCAGTGAGTCCGCAGGGGGCATGCGGAACACTGAAGCTTTCTTT.

V gene TRBV6-5 combines with J gene TRBJ2-5; TRBD2 matches 11 bases. The germline V gene has CDR1 MNHEY and CDR2 SVGAGI. The V and J ends lost 7 bases and 5 bases, in that order; junction bases with no gene match: 3. The CDR3 extends over 13 amino acids. In nucleotides, the CDR3 is TGTGCCAGCAACCCTAGCGGGAGGGAGACCCAGTACTTC. Translated: CASNPSGRETQYF.

J is TRBJ1-6 and V is TRBV14; no reliable D call. V gave up 4 bases and J gave up 4 bases, with 14 bases separating them. Germline CDR1 is SGHDN and CDR2 is FVKESK. This CDR3 has 16 amino acids. The CDR3 nucleotides read TGTGCCAGCAGCCTTACCACTGGTTTTTATAATTCACCCCTCCACTTT. The encoded protein is CASSLTTGFYNSPLHF. Based on the CDR3 plus reference TRBV14 and TRBJ1-6, the full variable domain is EAGVTQFPSHSVIEKGQTVTLRCDPISGHDNLYWYRRVMGKEIKFLLHFVKESKQDESGMPNNRFLAERTGGTYSTLKVQPAELEDSGVYFCASSLTTGFYNSPLHFGNGTRLTVT.

The rearrangement uses TRBV7-3 and TRBJ2-1; TRBD2 is a possible D gene (6 bases). The length of the CDR3 is 15 residues. Looked up from germline, CDR1 is SGHTA and CDR2 is FQGTGA. Trimming cost V 1 base and J 4 bases, with 11 bases left between them. Here the CDR3 reads CASSLMSSEYNEQFF. CDR3 coding DNA: TGTGCCAGCAGCTTAATGTCTAGCGAATACAATGAGCAGTTCTTC.

This chain uses TRBV11-2 with TRBJ2-5; D call uncertain. V was pared by 4 bases and J by 2 bases, with 2 bases between. CDR1 is SGHAT, CDR2 FQNNGV, per germline. This CDR3 has 11 amino acids. In DNA, the CDR3 is TGTGCCAGCAGCTCTCAAGAGACCCAGTACTTC. Translated, it gives CASSSQETQYF.

V is TRBV7-2 and J is TRBJ2-3, with 8 bases that match TRBD2. The germline V gene has CDR1 SGHTA and CDR2 FQGNSA. V was clipped by 2 bases and J by 2 bases; unmatched bases: 3. CDR3 length: 15 amino acids. CDR3 DNA: TGTGCCAGCAGCTTACGGGGGGGGGACACAGATACGCAGTATTTT. Translated: CASSLRGGDTDTQYF.

The rearrangement links TRBV19 to TRBJ2-1; TRBD2 agrees at 15 bases. The CDR3 extends over 17 amino acids. V lost 7 bases to trimming and J lost 9 bases; unmatched junction nucleotides: 13. The germline CDR1 and CDR2 sequences are LNHDA and SQIVND (reference sequence). The CDR3 sequence: CASTPGLAGGSLSEQFF. Written as DNA, the CDR3 is TGTGCCAGTACCCCGGGACTAGCGGGGGGTTCTTTAAGTGAGCAGTTCTTC.

CDR3 DNA: TGTGCCAGCAGCTTACAGGGGGGCAACACTGAAGCTTTCTTT. This encodes CASSLQGGNTEAFF. This sequence joins TRBV11-2 and TRBJ1-1; 7 positions agree with TRBD1. Germline CDR1 reads SGHAT; CDR2 reads FQNNGV. CDR3 length: 14 residues. The trim removed 2 bases at V and 2 bases at J, leaving 2 bases unmatched.

This chain uses TRBV9 with TRBJ2-3, with TRBD2 identical over 7 bases. The CDR3 extends over 17 amino acids. V gave up 4 bases and J gave up 2 bases; unmatched junction bases: 13. Per germline, CDR1 SGDLS and CDR2 YYNGEE. For the CDR3, the DNA is TGTGCCAGCAGCCCCCCCGGAGCGGGACTATCCACAGATACGCAGTATTTT. Its translation is CASSPPGAGLSTDTQYF.

The J gene is TRBJ2-2, the V gene TRBV19; 10 bases match TRBD2. Germline CDR1 LNHDA, CDR2 SQIVND (reference sequence). V shed 6 bases and J 0 bases; nucleotides not matched to a gene: 4. The CDR3 extends over 16 amino acids. CDR3 sequence: CASRRGTSANTGELFF. The CDR3 coding sequence is TGTGCCAGTAGAAGGGGGACTAGCGCGAACACCGGGGAGCTGTTTTTT.